Below, 9 T cell receptor beta chains from the same sample are listed, as sequenced in a study of CD8+ T cells in alopecia areata. Specified treatment: oral pan-JAK inhibitor, 5-10 mg twice daily. RNA was isolated and reverse transcribed to cDNA, the sequencing template. Repertoires were generated with immunoSEQ multiplex PCR, while TCRdb's copy carries only in-frame clones and drops some. This sample has more than 200,000 clones, with roughly two fifths found just once. The input for sequencing was CD4+ T cells sorted from blood, taken around week 36, from a patient treated with tofacitinib. These receptors originate from a human donor with alopecia areata.

This clone was observed a few times. The J gene is TRBJ2-6, the V gene TRBV7-3; D not resolved. CDR3 length: 15 residues. Trimming cost V 2 bases and J 1 base, with 6 bases left between them. Germline-derived CDR1 and CDR2 are SGHTA and FQGTGA. The DNA for the CDR3 is TGTGCCAGCAGCTTACAAGCGTCTGGGGCCAACGTCCTGACTTTC. Its protein is CASSLQASGANVLTF.

This clone was observed a few times. The chain carries TRBV12-2 and TRBJ2-7; TRBD2, the table's D call, lacks a check against the DNA. TRBV12-2 is classified as a pseudogene. This CDR3 is 11 amino acids long. CDR3 sequence reads: CASRTPYEQYF. The CDR3 DNA sequence: TGTGCAAGTCGAACTCCCTACGAGCAGTACTTC.

This clone occurred a few times. The chain is built from TRBV7-3 and TRBJ2-2; weak D call: TRBD1 (6 bases). CDR1 is SGHTA and CDR2 is FQGTGA in the germline V gene. V shed 5 bases and J shed 7 bases, with 14 bases lying between them. The CDR3 loop spans 14 amino acids. The CDR3 DNA reads as TGTGCCAGCAGCGCCCAGGGGCAGGGCGGGGAGCTGTTTTTT. Its translation: CASSAQGQGGELFF.

The chain is built from TRBV29-1 and TRBJ2-7; 13 nucleotides match TRBD2. The CDR3 runs 13 residues. Germline assignment: CDR1 SQVTM and CDR2 ANQGSEA. V dropped 7 bases and J dropped 4; count of bases not matched to a gene: 4. CDR3: CSARGLAGYEQYF. CDR3 DNA: TGCAGCGCTCGGGGACTAGCGGGATACGAGCAGTACTTC.

V usage is TRBV30 and J usage is TRBJ2-5, with 7 bases matching TRBD1. The junction had 6 bases not matched to a gene; V was cut back by 0 bases and J by 5 bases. The CDR3 sequence is 14 residues long. Germline lookup yields CDR1 GTSNPN and CDR2 SVGIG (reference sequence). CDR3 region: CAWSVQGGSETQYF. Here the CDR3 DNA reads TGTGCCTGGAGTGTACAAGGGGGCAGTGAGACCCAGTACTTC. The full variable domain, rest sourced from reference TRBV30 and TRBJ2-5, is SQTIHQWPATLVQPVGSPLSLECTVEGTSNPNLYWYRQAAGRGLQLLFYSVGIGQISSEVPQNLSASRPQDRQFILSSKKLLLSDSGFYLCAWSVQGGSETQYFGPGTRLLVL.

This clone appeared a few times. This rearrangement joins TRBV4-2 to TRBJ2-2, with 9 bases that match TRBD1. The V and J ends lost 1 base and 5 bases, in that order; junction bases with no gene match: 5. Germline CDR1 is LGHNA and CDR2 is YNFKEQ. This CDR3 is built from 16 residues. CDR3 DNA: TGTGCCAGCAGCCAAGTACAGGGGGCGGGAACCGGGGAGCTGTTTTTT. Its protein product is CASSQVQGAGTGELFF.

In this sample, this clone turned up once. V usage is TRBV27 and J usage is TRBJ2-1; D is ambiguous. The CDR3 is made up of 8 amino acids. The V gene's germline CDR1 is MNHEY and CDR2 SMNVEV (reference sequence). In DNA, the CDR3 is TGTGCTCGGAGTGAGCAGTTCTTC. This translates into CARSEQFF.

This chain uses TRBV7-2 with TRBJ1-1; no firm D call. CDR1 and CDR2 (germline): SGHTA, FQGNSA. The CDR3 length is 13 residues. Trimming stripped 8 bases from V and 8 bases from J, with 18 bases between. Here the CDR3 DNA reads TGTGCCAGCTTCGCCGGGAGAAGTACCGAAGCTTTCTTT. It yields the protein CASFAGRSTEAFF.

The chain combines TRBV28 with TRBJ1-5, with 7 bases identical to TRBD1. With 3 bases clipped from V and 4 bases from J, the junction kept 15 bases outside the gene matches. Germline assignment: CDR1 MDHEN and CDR2 SYDVKM. This CDR3 spans 18 amino acids. The CDR3 region is CASSLPREQGSPNQPQHF. CDR3 DNA: TGTGCCAGCAGTTTGCCCCGGGAACAGGGGTCCCCTAATCAGCCCCAGCATTTT.